This T cell receptor (beta chain) came from a study of T cell responses to AZD1222 COVID-19 vaccine. The CDR3 covers 13 residues. CDR1 is SNHLY and CDR2 is FYNNEI in the germline V gene. V lost 6 bases and J lost 4, with 10 bases in between. TCRdb's copy holds only in-frame clones and misses some; the assay was immunoSEQ multiplex PCR. The table shows roughly 150,000 clones, with just over 90% occurring only once. The receptor comes from an adult who received the AZD1222 COVID-19 vaccine. The material was peripheral blood, obtained 28 days after the second AZD1222 dose. This rearrangement joins TRBV2 to TRBJ2-1; the D gene is possibly TRBD2 (6 bases). DNA for the CDR3: TGTGCCAGCAGCCGGGACTCATACAATGAGCAGTTCTTC. This encodes CASSRDSYNEQFF. The full variable domain, in which reference TRBV2 and TRBJ2-1 provide the parts outside the CDR3, is EPEVTQTPSHQVTQMGQEVILRCVPISNHLYFYWYRQILGQKVEFLVSFYNNEISEKSEIFDDQFSVERPDGSNFTLKIRSTKLEDSAMYFCASSRDSYNEQFFGPGTRLTVL.